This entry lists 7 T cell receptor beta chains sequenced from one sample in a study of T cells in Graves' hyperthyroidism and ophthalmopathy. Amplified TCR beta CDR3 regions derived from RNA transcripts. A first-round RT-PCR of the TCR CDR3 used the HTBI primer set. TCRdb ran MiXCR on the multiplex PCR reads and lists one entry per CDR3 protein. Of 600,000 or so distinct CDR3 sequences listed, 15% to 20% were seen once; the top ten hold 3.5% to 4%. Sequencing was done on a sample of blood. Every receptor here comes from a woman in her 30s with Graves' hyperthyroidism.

The CDR3 region has the DNA TGCAGTGCTAGAGTTGGGCACACCGGGGAGCTGTTTTTT. Translated: CSARVGHTGELFF. This rearrangement joins TRBV20-1 to TRBJ2-2; D ambiguous. From germline, CDR1 is DFQATT and CDR2 SNEGSKA (reference sequence). The CDR3 is 13 amino acids. The V and J ends lost 1 base and 3 bases respectively, with 6 bases between them.

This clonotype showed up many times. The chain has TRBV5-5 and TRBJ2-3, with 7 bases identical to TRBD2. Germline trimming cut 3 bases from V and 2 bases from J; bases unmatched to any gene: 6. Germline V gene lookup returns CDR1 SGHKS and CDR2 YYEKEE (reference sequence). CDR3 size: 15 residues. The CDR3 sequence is CASSSGAGVTDTQYF. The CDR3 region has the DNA TGTGCCAGCAGCTCCGGGGCGGGAGTCACAGATACGCAGTATTTT.

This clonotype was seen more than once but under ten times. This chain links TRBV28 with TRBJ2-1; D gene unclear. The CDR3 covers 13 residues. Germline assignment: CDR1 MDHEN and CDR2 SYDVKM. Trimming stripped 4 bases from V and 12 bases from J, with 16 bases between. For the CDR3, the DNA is TGTGCCAGCAGTTCACTATCACCGGACGGGCAGTTCTTC. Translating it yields CASSSLSPDGQFF.

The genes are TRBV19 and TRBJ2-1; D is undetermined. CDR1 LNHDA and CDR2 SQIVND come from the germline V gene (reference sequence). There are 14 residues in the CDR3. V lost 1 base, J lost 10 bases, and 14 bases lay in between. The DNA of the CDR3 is TGTGCCAGTAGTATAGGCCCCCCAGTGGAGGAGCAGTTCTTC. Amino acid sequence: CASSIGPPVEEQFF.

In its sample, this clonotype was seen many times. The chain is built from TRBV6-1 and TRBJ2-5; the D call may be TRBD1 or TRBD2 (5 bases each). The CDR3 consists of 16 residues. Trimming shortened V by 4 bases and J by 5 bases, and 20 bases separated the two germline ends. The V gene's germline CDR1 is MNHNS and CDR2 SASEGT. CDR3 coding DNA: TGTGCCAGCAGTGGATCTTATTCCTCCGGGACCGAGACCCAGTACTTC. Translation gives CASSGSYSSGTETQYF.

CDR3 amino acids: CASSEFQAHGYTF. In DNA form, the CDR3 reads TGTGCCAGCAGTGAATTCCAAGCCCATGGCTACACCTTC. The V gene is TRBV2, the J gene TRBJ1-2, with D hard to call. V lost 2 bases and J lost 6, with 10 bases in between. The germline V gene encodes CDR1 SNHLY and CDR2 FYNNEI. The CDR3 contains 13 residues.

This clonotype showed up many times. Here the CDR3 DNA reads TGTGCCATCAGTGAGTCAGGCTACACAGATACGCAGTATTTT. This encodes CAISESGYTDTQYF. The chain recombines TRBV10-3 with TRBJ2-3; D unclear. The CDR3 consists of 14 residues. The V end lost 0 bases, the J end lost 2 bases, and 6 bases lay between the germline ends. Germline V gene sequence: CDR1 ENHRY, CDR2 SYGVKD.